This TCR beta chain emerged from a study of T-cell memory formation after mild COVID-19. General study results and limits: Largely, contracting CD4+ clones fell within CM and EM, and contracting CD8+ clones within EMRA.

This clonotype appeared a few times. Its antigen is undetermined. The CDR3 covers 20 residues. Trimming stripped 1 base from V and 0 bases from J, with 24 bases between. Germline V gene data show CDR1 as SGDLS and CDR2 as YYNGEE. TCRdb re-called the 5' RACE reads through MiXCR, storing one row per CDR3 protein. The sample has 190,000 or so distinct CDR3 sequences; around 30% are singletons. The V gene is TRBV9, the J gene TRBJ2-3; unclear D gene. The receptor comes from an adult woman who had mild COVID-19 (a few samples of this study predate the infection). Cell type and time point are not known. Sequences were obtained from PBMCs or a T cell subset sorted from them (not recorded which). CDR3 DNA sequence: TGTGCCAGCAGCGTAAGCGCTGAGCCCCAACAGCATGAAAGCACAGATACGCAGTATTTT. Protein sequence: CASSVSAEPQQHESTDTQYF.